Shown below are 6 T cell receptor beta chains from a single sample sequenced in a study of blood T cell repertoires in COVID-19. TCRdb's table, derived via immunoSEQ multiplex PCR, lists solely in-frame clones and lacks some. The data hold about 210,000 clones, with 70% to 90% observed a single time. The sample consisted of PBMCs or T cells enriched from blood (not recorded which). These receptors all stem from a woman aged 40 to 50 with acute COVID-19.

V gene TRBV7-2 combines with J gene TRBJ2-1, with D possibly TRBD2 on 5 matching bases. This CDR3 spans 14 amino acids. Germline V CDR1 and CDR2: SGHTA, FQGNSA. Trimming took off 1 base at V and 9 bases at J, with 13 bases between the two ends. In DNA form, the CDR3 reads TGTGCCAGCAGCTTAGGAGGGTTGATCGTTGAGCAGTTCTTC. Encoded protein: CASSLGGLIVEQFF.

The chain has TRBV4-2 and TRBJ2-5, with 8 bases lining up with TRBD2. This CDR3 has 16 residues. Per germline, CDR1 LGHNA and CDR2 YNFKEQ. Trimming at V came to 1 base and at J to 6 bases, leaving 10 bases not matched to a gene. The CDR3 nucleotides are TGTGCCAGCAGCCAAGGCCCGGGACTAGAGGGACAGACCCAGTACTTC. Amino acid sequence: CASSQGPGLEGQTQYF.

The CDR3 DNA reads TGTGCCACCAGTGACCGAAAGAGCGGGAGAGGAAACGAGCAGTACTTC. Translating it yields CATSDRKSGRGNEQYF. The rearrangement joins TRBV24-1 to TRBJ2-7; TRBD2 matches at 8 bases. The germline gives CDR1 KGHDR, CDR2 SFDVKD. Unmatched junction bases numbered 12, after V lost 4 bases and J lost 5 bases. This CDR3 comprises 16 residues.

The chain employs TRBV19 and TRBJ2-3, with 8 bases that match TRBD2. Trimming removed 3 bases from V and 2 bases from J; junction bases left unmatched: 4. Per germline, CDR1 LNHDA and CDR2 SQIVND (reference sequence). The CDR3 covers 15 residues. CDR3 residues: CASSMREALTDTQYF. The CDR3 DNA sequence: TGTGCCAGTAGTATGCGGGAGGCCCTCACAGATACGCAGTATTTT. Drawing the rest from reference TRBV19 and TRBJ2-3, the complete variable domain is DGGITQSPKYLFRKEGQNVTLSCEQNLNHDAMYWYRQDPGQGLRLIYYSQIVNDFQKGDIAEGYSVSREKKESFPLTVTSAQKNPTAFYLCASSMREALTDTQYFGPGTRLTVL.

The rearrangement joins TRBV28 to TRBJ1-1; D is undetermined. The CDR3 runs to 15 residues. Germline V lookup: CDR1 MDHEN, CDR2 SYDVKM. V was cut by 2 bases and J by 2 bases, with 12 bases left in between. The CDR3 nucleotides read TGTGCCAGCAGTTTAGGGTTTCGGGGTAACACTGAAGCTTTCTTT. Protein product: CASSLGFRGNTEAFF.

V gene TRBV3-1 (or the pseudogene TRBV3-2) combines with J gene TRBJ2-2, with a possible D match to TRBD2 (6 bases). Per germline, CDR1 LGHDT and CDR2 YNNKEL (reference sequence). The CDR3 runs to 14 residues. V was clipped by 10 bases and J by 0 bases, with 12 bases between them. Here the CDR3 reads CATRAGSNTGELFF. The CDR3 DNA is TGTGCCACACGGGCGGGGTCGAACACCGGGGAGCTGTTTTTT.